The 14 T cell receptor beta chains reported below all come from one sample, sequenced in a study of blood T cell repertoires in COVID-19. Produced via immunoSEQ multiplex PCR; TCRdb's table is partial and in-frame only. The data show under 150,000 clones, more than 75% seen once. The sample taken for sequencing was peripheral blood. The receptors here all came from a man in his forties or fifties with acute or convalescent COVID-19.

V usage is TRBV7-3 and J usage is TRBJ2-6; TRBD1 matches 12 bases. This CDR3 contains 21 residues. Germline trimming cut 1 base from V and 3 bases from J; bases unmatched to any gene: 13. Looked up from germline, CDR1 is SGHTA and CDR2 is FQGTGA. The CDR3 protein is CASSLMLSGDRGLSGANVLTF. CDR3 sequence (DNA): TGTGCCAGCAGCTTAATGCTTTCCGGGGACAGGGGGCTAAGTGGGGCCAACGTCCTGACTTTC.

Many counts were recorded for this clone. CDR3 coding DNA: TGTGCCAGCAGTACAGGGTTCAGCGGTTCACCCCTCCACTTT. The encoded protein is CASSTGFSGSPLHF. The chain employs TRBV6-5 and TRBJ1-6, with TRBD1 as a possible D gene (6 bases). Trimming took 5 bases from V and 9 from J, leaving 14 bases between them. The CDR3 consists of 14 residues. In germline, CDR1 is MNHEY, CDR2 SVGAGI.

The chain has TRBV27 and TRBJ1-1; TRBD1 aligns across 10 bases. CDR1 MNHEY and CDR2 SMNVEV come from the germline V gene (reference sequence). This CDR3 is built from 17 residues. J gave up 0 bases and V 2 bases, and 6 bases lay outside the gene matches. CDR3 amino acids: CASSLIGQGVMNTEAFF. CDR3 nucleotides: TGTGCCAGCAGTTTAATCGGACAGGGGGTCATGAACACTGAAGCTTTCTTT.

This clone was observed once. The rearrangement uses TRBV9 and TRBJ2-1; 7 bases fit TRBD2. The CDR3 is made up of 22 amino acids. J was trimmed by 2 bases and V by 4 bases; bases with no gene match: 27. CDR1 and CDR2 from the germline V gene are SGDLS and YYNGEE. CDR3 residues: CASSSPGVGGGSSYRTYNEQFF. CDR3 in DNA: TGTGCCAGCAGCTCACCTGGCGTCGGCGGGGGTAGCTCCTACCGGACCTACAATGAGCAGTTCTTC. Full variable domain (remainder filled in from reference TRBV9 and TRBJ2-1): DSGVTQTPKHLITATGQRVTLRCSPRSGDLSVYWYQQSLDQGLQFLIQYYNGEERAKGNILERFSAQQFPDLHSELNLSSLELGDSALYFCASSSPGVGGGSSYRTYNEQFFGPGTRLTVL.

The V call is TRBV2, the J call TRBJ2-7; 7 bases are shared with TRBD1. The germline gives CDR1 SNHLY, CDR2 FYNNEI. The CDR3 has 13 amino acids. V shed 7 bases, J shed 3 bases, and the junction held 6 bases outside the gene matches. The CDR3 nucleotides read TGTGCCAGCAAATGGACAGGTCTCTACGAGCAGTACTTC. This encodes CASKWTGLYEQYF. Based on the CDR3 plus reference TRBV2 and TRBJ2-7, the full variable domain is EPEVTQTPSHQVTQMGQEVILRCVPISNHLYFYWYRQILGQKVEFLVSFYNNEISEKSEIFDDQFSVERPDGSNFTLKIRSTKLEDSAMYFCASKWTGLYEQYFGPGTRLTVT.

J is TRBJ1-6 and V is TRBV4-1; a weak D match, TRBD1 (5 bases). V dropped 3 bases and J dropped 8 bases, with 17 bases sitting between them. The length of the CDR3 is 16 residues. The germline V gene has CDR1 MGHRA and CDR2 YSYEKL. The DNA for the CDR3 is TGCGCCAGCAGCCAGTCCGGGACTTACGACGATTCACCCCTCCACTTT. Encoded protein: CASSQSGTYDDSPLHF.

The chain joins TRBV5-6 to TRBJ2-1; a weak D match, TRBD1 (6 bases). Germline V gives CDR1 SGHDT, CDR2 YYEEEE. The CDR3 runs 17 residues. Trimming shortened V by 4 bases and J by 7 bases, and 24 bases separated the two germline ends. CDR3 in amino acids: CASSGYIPGHPRNEQFF. CDR3 nucleotides: TGTGCCAGCAGCGGATACATACCGGGACACCCTAGGAATGAGCAGTTCTTC.

The rearrangement joins TRBV9 to TRBJ2-1; 7 bases are shared with TRBD2. V trimming: 0 bases; J trimming: 4 bases; junction bases outside the gene matches: 4. CDR3 size: 15 residues. Germline V gene data show CDR1 as SGDLS and CDR2 as YYNGEE. For the CDR3, the DNA is TGTGCCAGCAGCGTAGAGCAGGGAGGGTACAATGAGCAGTTCTTC. It yields the protein CASSVEQGGYNEQFF.

V gene TRBV7-2 combines with J gene TRBJ2-3; no firm D call. Trimming removed 6 bases at V and 0 bases at J, with 7 bases between. The CDR3 is made up of 13 amino acids. Germline V gives CDR1 SGHTA, CDR2 FQGNSA. The CDR3 region is CASRALSTDTQYF. CDR3 DNA: TGTGCCAGCAGAGCACTTAGCACAGATACGCAGTATTTT.

The gene calls are TRBV5-1 and TRBJ2-2; D call uncertain. Germline values: CDR1 SGHRS, CDR2 YFSETQ. The V end was cut by 1 base, the J end by 4 bases, with 14 bases between. The CDR3 covers 16 residues. The CDR3 region has the DNA TGCGCCAGCAGCTTGAGAGTCACTGCGGCCACCGGGGAGCTGTTTTTT. It yields the protein CASSLRVTAATGELFF.

The CDR3 DNA reads TGTGCCTGGAGTGCGAACAGGGACACTGAAGCTTTCTTT. Its protein product is CAWSANRDTEAFF. V usage is TRBV30 and J usage is TRBJ1-1, with D possibly TRBD1 on 6 matching bases. Deletions cut 1 base from V and 3 bases from J, with 9 bases between. This CDR3 is built from 13 residues. The germline V gene has CDR1 GTSNPN and CDR2 SVGIG (reference sequence).

The rearrangement joins TRBV3-1 (or the pseudogene TRBV3-2) to TRBJ2-2, with D unresolved. The CDR3 contains 12 residues. Germline lookup yields CDR1 LGHDT and CDR2 YNNKEL (reference sequence). The V end lost 5 bases, the J end lost 8 bases, and 9 bases lay between the germline ends. CDR3 in DNA: TGTGCCAGCAGCGCTCGGTCTGGGGAGCTGTTTTTT. Residues: CASSARSGELFF.

V usage is TRBV21-1 and J usage is TRBJ2-7; no DNA check was done on the table's D call, TRBD1. TRBV21-1 corresponds to a pseudogene. There are 15 residues in the CDR3. The CDR3 reads CASSPARTDSYEQYF. The CDR3 nucleotides read TGTGCCAGCAGCCCTGCCCGGACAGACTCCTACGAGCAGTACTTC.

The chain carries TRBV4-1 and TRBJ1-2; D gene uncertain. Between the trimmed V and J ends, which lost 2 bases and 2 bases, there was a span of 15 bases. This CDR3 has 16 amino acids. The germline gives CDR1 MGHRA, CDR2 YSYEKL. This CDR3 reads CASSQPLEARNYGYTF. The CDR3 DNA follows: TGCGCCAGCAGCCAACCCTTAGAGGCCCGGAACTATGGCTACACCTTC.